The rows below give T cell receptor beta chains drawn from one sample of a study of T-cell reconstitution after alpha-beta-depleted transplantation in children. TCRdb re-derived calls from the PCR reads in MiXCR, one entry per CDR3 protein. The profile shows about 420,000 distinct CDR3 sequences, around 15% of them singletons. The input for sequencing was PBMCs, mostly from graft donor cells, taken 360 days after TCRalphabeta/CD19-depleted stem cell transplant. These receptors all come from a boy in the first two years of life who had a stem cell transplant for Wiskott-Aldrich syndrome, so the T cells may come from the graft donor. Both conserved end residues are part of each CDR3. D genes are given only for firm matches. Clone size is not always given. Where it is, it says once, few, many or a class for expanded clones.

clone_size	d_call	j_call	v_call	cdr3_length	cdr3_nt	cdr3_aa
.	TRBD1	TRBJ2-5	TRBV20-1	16	TGCAGTGCTACTCCTTATGCAGGGGGCGATGAGGAGACCCAGTACTTC	CSATPYAGGDEETQYF
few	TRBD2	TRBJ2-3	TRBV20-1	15	TGCAGTGCTACTCGGACTAGCGGGAGCACAGATACGCAGTATTTT	CSATRTSGSTDTQYF
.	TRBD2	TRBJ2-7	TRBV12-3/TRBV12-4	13	TGTGCCATCTCGACCGGACTAGTCTACGAGCAGTACTTC	CAISTGLVYEQYF
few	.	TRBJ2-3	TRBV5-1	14	TGCGCCAGCACTCCGGGCACCAACCTCATTACGCAGTATTTT	CASTPGTNLITQYF
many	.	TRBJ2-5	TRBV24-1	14	TGTGCCACCGCTGCGGCATGGGGGCAAGAGACCCAGTACTTC	CATAAAWGQETQYF
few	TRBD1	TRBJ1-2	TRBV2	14	TGTGCCAGCAGTCGACAGGGGTGGAACTATGGCTACACCTTC	CASSRQGWNYGYTF
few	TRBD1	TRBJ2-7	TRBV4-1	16	TGCGCCAGCAGCCTCTCCTCCGGGACAGCTAGTTACGAGCAGTACTTC	CASSLSSGTASYEQYF
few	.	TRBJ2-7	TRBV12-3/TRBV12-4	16	TGTGCCAGCAGTCGTGGGCGTCGACGGGGCTCCTACGAGCAGTACTTC	CASSRGRRRGSYEQYF
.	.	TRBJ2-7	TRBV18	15	TGTGCCAGCTCACCAAGGGTGGGCTTCTCCTACGAGCAGTACTTC	CASSPRVGFSYEQYF
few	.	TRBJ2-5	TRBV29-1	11	TGCAGCGTTGGTACGGGGGAGACCCAGTACTTC	CSVGTGETQYF
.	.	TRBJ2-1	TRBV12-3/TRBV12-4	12	TGTGCCAGCAGTTTTAGGTGGAATGAGCAGTTCTTC	CASSFRWNEQFF
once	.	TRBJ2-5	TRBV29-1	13	TGCAGCGTTGCTCTAGTGGAGGGAGAGACCCAGTACTTC	CSVALVEGETQYF
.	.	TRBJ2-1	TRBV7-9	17	TGTGCCAGCAGCTTAACCCTGCGACCCCGCGGCATCGATGAGCAGTTCTTC	CASSLTLRPRGIDEQFF
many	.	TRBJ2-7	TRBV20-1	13	TGCAGTGCTAGAGCCCTGAGCTCCTACGAGCAGTACTTC	CSARALSSYEQYF
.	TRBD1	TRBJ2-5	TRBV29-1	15	TGCAGCGTTGAAGATTTGCAGGGACAGTGGGGGACCCAGTACTTC	CSVEDLQGQWGTQYF
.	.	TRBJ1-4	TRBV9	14	TGTGCCAGCAGCGTAGTGGGGACATCCGAAAAACTGTTTTTT	CASSVVGTSEKLFF
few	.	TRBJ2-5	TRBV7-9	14	TGTGCCAGCAGCGCCCCGGGTGGCAGGGAGACCCAGTACTTC	CASSAPGGRETQYF
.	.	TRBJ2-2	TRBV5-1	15	TGCGCCAGCAGCTTGGGTGACCGACCTACCGGGGAGCTGTTTTTT	CASSLGDRPTGELFF
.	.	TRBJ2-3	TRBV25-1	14	TGTGCCAGCAGTGACCCGACTAGGTTAGATACGCAGTATTTT	CASSDPTRLDTQYF
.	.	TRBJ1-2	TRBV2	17	TGTGCCAGCAGTGGCCCCTCGGTCAGGGGCTCTAACTATGGCTACACCTTC	CASSGPSVRGSNYGYTF
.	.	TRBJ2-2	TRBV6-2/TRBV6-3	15	TGTGCCAGCAGTTTACGCGGGACCTTGCGTGGGGAGCTGTTTTTT	CASSLRGTLRGELFF
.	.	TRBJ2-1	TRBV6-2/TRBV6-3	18	TGTGCCAGCAGTTACTCGGGACTTAAACTTAGCTCCTACAATGAGCAGTTCTTC	CASSYSGLKLSSYNEQFF
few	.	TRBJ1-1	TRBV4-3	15	TGCGCCAGCAGCCAAGAATTTCTAGGGAGTGCTGAAGCTTTCTTT	CASSQEFLGSAEAFF
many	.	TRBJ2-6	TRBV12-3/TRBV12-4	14	TGTGCCAGCAGTTTTAGGGTGGGGGCCAACGTCCTGACTTTC	CASSFRVGANVLTF
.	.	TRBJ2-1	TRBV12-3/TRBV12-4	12	TGTGCCAGCAGCATCCCTTTGGTAGAGCAGTTCTTC	CASSIPLVEQFF
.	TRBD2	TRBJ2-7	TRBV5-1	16	TGCGCCAGCAGCCGTTTAGCCCTAGCGGGAGAAGCCGAGCAGTACTTC	CASSRLALAGEAEQYF
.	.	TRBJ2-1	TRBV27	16	TGTGCCAGCAGTTTATCGGCGACTAGTCCGTCCAATGAGCAGTTCTTC	CASSLSATSPSNEQFF
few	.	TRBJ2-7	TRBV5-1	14	TGCGCCAGCAGCTTCAAAGGGGCAGCGGGCGAGCAGTACTTC	CASSFKGAAGEQYF
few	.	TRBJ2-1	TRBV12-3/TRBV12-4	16	TGTGCCAGCAGTTTAGCGCTAGGGGCAGGGGAGCATGAGCAGTTCTTC	CASSLALGAGEHEQFF
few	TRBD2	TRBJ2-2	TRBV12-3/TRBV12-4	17	TGTGCCAGCAGTCGGGCTAGCGGGACAACGAACACCGGGGAGCTGTTTTTT	CASSRASGTTNTGELFF
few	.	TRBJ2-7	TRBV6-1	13	TGTGCCAGCAGGCCCAGCAGCCTCTACGAGCAGTACTTC	CASRPSSLYEQYF
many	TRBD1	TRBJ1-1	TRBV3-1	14	TGTGCCAGCAGTCAAACAGGGGGAGAAACTGAAGCTTTCTTT	CASSQTGGETEAFF
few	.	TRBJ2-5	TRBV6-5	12	TGTGCCAGCCGGGGTAGGACTGAGACCCAGTACTTC	CASRGRTETQYF
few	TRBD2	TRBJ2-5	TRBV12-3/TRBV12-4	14	TGTGCCAGCGGGGGGACTAGCGGGGGTGAGACCCAGTACTTC	CASGGTSGGETQYF
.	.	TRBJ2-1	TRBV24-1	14	TGTGCCACCAGTGAGGTCCGAGGTTCCCATGAGCAGTTCTTC	CATSEVRGSHEQFF